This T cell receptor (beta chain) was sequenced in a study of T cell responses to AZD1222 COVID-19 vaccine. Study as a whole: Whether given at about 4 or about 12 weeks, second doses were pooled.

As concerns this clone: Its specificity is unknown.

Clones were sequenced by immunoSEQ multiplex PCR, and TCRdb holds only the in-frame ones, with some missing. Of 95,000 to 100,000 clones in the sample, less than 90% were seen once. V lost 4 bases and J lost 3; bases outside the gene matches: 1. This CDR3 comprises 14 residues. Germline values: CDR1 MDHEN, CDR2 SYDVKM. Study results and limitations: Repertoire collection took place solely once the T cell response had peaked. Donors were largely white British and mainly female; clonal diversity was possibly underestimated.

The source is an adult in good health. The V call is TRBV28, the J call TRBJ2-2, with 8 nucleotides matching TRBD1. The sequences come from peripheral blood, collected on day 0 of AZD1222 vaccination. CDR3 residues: CASSYRGDTGELFF. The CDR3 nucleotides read TGTGCCAGCAGTTACAGGGGGGACACCGGGGAGCTGTTTTTT.